This entry features one T cell receptor beta chain sequence. The antigen is not known. The source of the sample is a study of glioma-infiltrating T cells after dendritic cell vaccination. On the study more broadly: Autologous tumor lysate was loaded overnight onto monocyte-derived dendritic cells grown seven to eight days with IL-4 and GM-CSF.

The germline gives CDR1 SNHLY, CDR2 FYNNEI. The CDR3 length is 13 residues. V was pared by 5 bases and J by 3 bases, with 10 bases between. The time point is: after dendritic cell vaccination, including at tumor progression/relapse. Measured with immunoSEQ multiplex PCR; TCRdb has only the in-frame clones, and not every one. Seen here are some 60,000 clones, roughly 83% observed once, and the top ten hold around 14%. General observations from the study: Longer survival after dendritic cell vaccination followed higher pretreatment TIL content. The cohort had few patients with full blood and tumor sets.

The sequence was obtained from a human donor with glioblastoma. The chain recombines TRBV2 with TRBJ2-5, with TRBD2 as a possible D gene (6 bases). The specimen comprised blood, sampled after dendritic cell vaccination. In DNA form, the CDR3 reads TGTGCCAGCAGTCGGGACTTTAAAGAGACCCAGTACTTC. It specifies CASSRDFKETQYF.